This entry is about one T cell receptor beta chain. Its target is not known. Per germline, CDR1 SGDLS and CDR2 YYNGEE. V was pared by 4 bases and J by 3 bases, with 19 bases between. This CDR3 is built from 17 residues. This sample was taken from a study of CD4 T cells in relation to SARS-CoV-2 and coronaviruses. Unexposed donor CD4+ T cells date from 2011-2018, before the COVID-19 pandemic. Naive and memory CD4+ T cells came from enriched cryopreserved PBMCs. Naive and memory CD4+ T cell DNA was deep-sequenced without culture. This table comes from immunoSEQ multiplex PCR, and its TCRdb copy is limited to in-frame clones, with some not included. In the table there are 55,000 to 75,000 clones, about nine tenths of which are singletons. Study findings and constraints: Each donor contributed either pre-pandemic or post-infection samples, not both. Roughly three fifths of donors had memory CD4+ clonotypes crossrecognizing SARS-CoV-2 and common cold coronavirus spike.

V is TRBV9 and J is TRBJ1-4; tentatively, D is TRBD1 (6 bases). The source of this sequence is a human donor in good health. Sequenced material: memory CD4+ T cells from PBMCs. CDR3 amino acids: CASSPGGRGRPNEKLFF. For the CDR3, the DNA is TGTGCCAGCAGCCCAGGAGGCAGGGGTAGACCTAATGAAAAACTGTTTTTT.